These 17 T cell receptor beta chains share one sample of origin, sequenced in a study of T cell responses to AZD1222 COVID-19 vaccine. Assay used: immunoSEQ multiplex PCR; TCRdb lists only in-frame clones, some missing. The table shows some 180,000 clones, with approximately 92% occurring only once. Material: peripheral blood, obtained on day 0 of AZD1222 vaccination. The receptors derive from an adult in good health.

The chain employs TRBV5-3 and TRBJ1-3; D ambiguous. TRBV5-3 is identified as an open reading frame with a role that is uncertain. The length of the CDR3 is 13 residues. V was trimmed by 5 bases and J by 0 bases, leaving 6 bases between them. As DNA, the CDR3 is TGTGCCAGAAGACCGACCTCTGGAAACACCATATATTTT. Translating it yields CARRPTSGNTIYF.

This chain links TRBV6-6 with TRBJ1-1, with D possibly being TRBD1 (6 bases). Trimming cost V 10 bases and J 4 bases, with 10 bases left between them. Germline V gene sequence: CDR1 MNHNY, CDR2 SVGAGI (reference sequence). This CDR3 has 11 amino acids. The CDR3 nucleotides are TGTGCCACCCAGGGGAGCACTGAAGCTTTCTTT. Translation: CATQGSTEAFF.

This chain connects TRBV5-6 to TRBJ2-2; D not resolved. CDR1 and CDR2 from the germline V gene are SGHDT and YYEEEE. CDR3 length: 11 residues. Trimming stripped 6 bases from V and 8 bases from J, with 8 bases between. CDR3 sequence (DNA): TGTGCCAGCAACTTCCGTGGGGAGCTGTTTTTT. Its protein is CASNFRGELFF. Together with reference TRBV5-6 and TRBJ2-2, the CDR3 gives the full variable domain: DAGVTQSPTHLIKTRGQQVTLRCSPKSGHDTVSWYQQALGQGPQFIFQYYEEEERQRGNFPDRFSGHQFPNYSSELNVNALLLGDSALYLCASNFRGELFFGEGSRLTVL.

This sequence joins TRBV11-2 and TRBJ2-5; tentative D call: TRBD2 (7 bases). Trimming took 5 bases from V and 4 from J, leaving 14 bases between them. Germline lookup yields CDR1 SGHAT and CDR2 FQNNGV. This CDR3 contains 14 residues. The CDR3 here is CASSRAGARETQYF. CDR3 sequence (DNA): TGTGCCAGCAGCCGGGCGGGGGCGCGAGAGACCCAGTACTTC. Based on the CDR3 plus reference TRBV11-2 and TRBJ2-5, the full variable domain is EAGVAQSPRYKIIEKRQSVAFWCNPISGHATLYWYQQILGQGPKLLIQFQNNGVVDDSQLPKDRFSAERLKGVDSTLKIQPAKLEDSAVYLCASSRAGARETQYFGPGTRLLVL.

With respect to this clone: Other nucleotide sequences in the sample specify the same CDR3. This chain connects TRBV7-9 to TRBJ1-1, with TRBD1 identical over 8 bases. The CDR3 extends over 14 amino acids. Trimming cost V 5 bases and J 1 base; bases outside gene matches: 3. Per the germline V gene, CDR1 is SEHNR and CDR2 is FQNEAQ (reference sequence). The CDR3 protein is CASSLGQGNTEAFF. CDR3 DNA sequence: TGTGCCAGCAGCCTAGGACAGGGGAACACTGAAGCTTTCTTT. The full variable domain, rest sourced from reference TRBV7-9 and TRBJ1-1, is DTGVSQNPRHKITKRGQNVTFRCDPISEHNRLYWYRQTLGQGPEFLTYFQNEAQLEKSRLLSDRFSAERPKGSFSTLEIQRTEQGDSAMYLCASSLGQGNTEAFFGQGTRLTVV.

The genes are TRBV27 and TRBJ2-1; 8 positions match TRBD2. The ends lost 5 bases at V and 0 bases at J; junction bases unmatched: 6. The CDR3 is made up of 16 amino acids. CDR1 and CDR2 (germline): MNHEY, SMNVEV (reference sequence). The CDR3 region has the DNA TGTGCCAGCAGTCTAGAGCGGGGGAGCTCCTACAATGAGCAGTTCTTC. It is translated as CASSLERGSSYNEQFF.

This chain links TRBV28 with TRBJ1-6; possibly TRBD1 for D (5 bases). Looked up from germline, CDR1 is MDHEN and CDR2 is SYDVKM. This CDR3 region has 16 residues. Trimming took off 6 bases at V and 7 bases at J, with 19 bases between the two ends. The CDR3 bases are TGTGCCAGCAGAGGGACTTCCGGGGCCCGCAATTCACCCCTCCACTTT. It codes for CASRGTSGARNSPLHF.

The V and J genes are TRBV12-3 or TRBV12-4 and TRBJ1-1, with a weak D call TRBD1 (5 bases). V was clipped by 6 bases and J by 7 bases, with 15 bases between them. The CDR3 totals 13 residues. The CDR3 is CASSLLPGGEAFF. In DNA, the CDR3 is TGTGCCAGCAGCTTATTGCCCGGGGGTGAAGCTTTCTTT.

The chain links TRBV3-1 (or the pseudogene TRBV3-2) to TRBJ1-1; D is undetermined. Germline assignment: CDR1 LGHDT and CDR2 YNNKEL (reference sequence). The CDR3 is 17 residues long. V was pared by 1 base and J by 0 bases, with 15 bases between. DNA of the CDR3: TGTGCCAGCAGCCAAGTAAAGGGTTTTCGACTGAACACTGAAGCTTTCTTT. It codes for CASSQVKGFRLNTEAFF.

This rearrangement joins TRBV7-8 to TRBJ2-3; no definite D call. Looked up from germline, CDR1 is SGHVS and CDR2 is FQNEAQ. V dropped 5 bases and J dropped 5 bases, with 5 bases sitting between them. The CDR3 consists of 11 residues. The DNA for the CDR3 is TGTGCCAGCAGCCCCAGAGATACGCAGTATTTT. This encodes CASSPRDTQYF.

The V and J genes are TRBV5-4 and TRBJ1-1; 7 positions match TRBD1. The germline gives CDR1 SGHNT, CDR2 YYREEE (reference sequence). The CDR3 runs to 14 residues. The junction had 4 bases not matched to a gene; V was cut back by 4 bases and J by 1 base. The CDR3 coding sequence is TGTGCCAGCAGCCCTGGGACAGCGAACACTGAAGCTTTCTTT. Translated, it gives CASSPGTANTEAFF.

This clone showed up just once. This sequence joins TRBV5-6 and TRBJ1-5; 8 bases are shared with TRBD1. The germline V gene has CDR1 SGHDT and CDR2 YYEEEE. J was trimmed by 0 bases and V by 4 bases; bases with no gene match: 12. This CDR3 has 18 residues. The CDR3 DNA follows: TGTGCCAGCAGCCCTAGACAGGGGAGGGCCTCTAGCAATCAGCCCCAGCATTTT. Residues: CASSPRQGRASSNQPQHF.

The chain uses TRBV19 and TRBJ2-1, with 10 bases fitting TRBD2. Germline trimming cut 9 bases from V and 3 bases from J; bases unmatched to any gene: 11. CDR1 LNHDA and CDR2 SQIVND come from the germline V gene (reference sequence). This CDR3 spans 16 amino acids. CDR3 in DNA: TGTGCCAGCACGCCTAGCGGGGGTATGCTCTACAATGAGCAGTTCTTC. The encoded protein is CASTPSGGMLYNEQFF.

The chain recombines TRBV6-5 with TRBJ2-7; a possible D gene is TRBD1 (5 bases). The CDR3 is made up of 16 amino acids. V was shortened by 0 bases and J by 0 bases, with 12 bases between the two germline ends. CDR1 and CDR2 from the germline V gene are MNHEY and SVGAGI. The CDR3 sequence: CASSYSRPGNSYEQYF. For the CDR3, the DNA is TGTGCCAGCAGTTACTCGCGGCCAGGGAACTCCTACGAGCAGTACTTC.

The chain combines TRBV6-1 with TRBJ1-2, with 7 bases matching TRBD1. The V gene end was trimmed by 2 bases and the J gene end by 5 bases; junction bases not matched to a gene: 5. The CDR3 covers 14 residues. CDR1 and CDR2 from the germline V gene are MNHNS and SASEGT. CDR3 DNA: TGTGCCAGCAGTGAAACAGGGGCCCGATATGGCTACACCTTC. It encodes CASSETGARYGYTF.

The gene calls are TRBV6-5 and TRBJ2-3, with D perhaps matching TRBD1 (5 bases). V gave up 6 bases and J gave up 4 bases, with 11 bases separating them. Looked up from germline, CDR1 is MNHEY and CDR2 is SVGAGI. The CDR3 totals 13 residues. CDR3 sequence reads: CASRVLGADTQYF. The CDR3 bases are TGTGCCAGCAGAGTCCTAGGGGCAGATACGCAGTATTTT.

This chain connects TRBV13 to TRBJ1-2; weak D call: TRBD1 (6 bases). CDR3 size: 13 residues. Germline lookup yields CDR1 PRHDT and CDR2 FYEKMQ (reference sequence). Trimming removed 5 bases at V and 5 bases at J, with 12 bases between. The CDR3 protein is CASSPRGAYGYTF. CDR3 nucleotides: TGTGCCAGCAGCCCCCGGGGGGCGTATGGCTACACCTTC. Combining the CDR3 with reference TRBV13 and TRBJ1-2 gives the whole variable domain AAGVIQSPRHLIKEKRETATLKCYPIPRHDTVYWYQQGPGQDPQFLISFYEKMQSDKGSIPDRFSAQQFSDYHSELNMSSLELGDSALYFCASSPRGAYGYTFGSGTRLTVV.